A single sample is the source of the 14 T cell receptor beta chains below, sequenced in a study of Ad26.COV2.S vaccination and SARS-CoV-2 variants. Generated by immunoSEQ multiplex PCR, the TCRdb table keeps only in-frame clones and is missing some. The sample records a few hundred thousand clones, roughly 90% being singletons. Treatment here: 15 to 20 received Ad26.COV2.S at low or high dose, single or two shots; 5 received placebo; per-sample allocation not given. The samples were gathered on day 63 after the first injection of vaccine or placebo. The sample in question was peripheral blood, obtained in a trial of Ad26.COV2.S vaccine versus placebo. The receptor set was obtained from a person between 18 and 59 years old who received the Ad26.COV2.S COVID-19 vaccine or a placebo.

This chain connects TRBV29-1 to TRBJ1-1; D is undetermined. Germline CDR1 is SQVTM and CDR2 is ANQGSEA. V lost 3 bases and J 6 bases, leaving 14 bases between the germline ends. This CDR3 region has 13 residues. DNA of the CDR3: TGCAGCGTTGAGCGGCCCATGTCGGCTGAAGCTTTCTTT. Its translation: CSVERPMSAEAFF.

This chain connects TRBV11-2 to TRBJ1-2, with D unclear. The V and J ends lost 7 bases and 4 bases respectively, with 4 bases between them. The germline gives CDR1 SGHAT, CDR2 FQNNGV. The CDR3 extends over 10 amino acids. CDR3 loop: CASNFYGYTF. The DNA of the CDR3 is TGTGCCAGCAACTTCTATGGCTACACCTTC.

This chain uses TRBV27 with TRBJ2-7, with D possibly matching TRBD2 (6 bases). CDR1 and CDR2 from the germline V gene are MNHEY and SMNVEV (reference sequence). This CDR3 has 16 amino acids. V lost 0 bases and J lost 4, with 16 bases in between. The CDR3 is CASSLSWDWSPYEQYF. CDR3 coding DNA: TGTGCCAGCAGTTTATCATGGGACTGGTCCCCTTACGAGCAGTACTTC.

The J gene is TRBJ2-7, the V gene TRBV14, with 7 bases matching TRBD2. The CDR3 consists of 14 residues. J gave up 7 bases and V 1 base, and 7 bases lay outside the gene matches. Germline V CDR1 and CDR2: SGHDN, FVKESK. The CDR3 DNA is TGTGCCAGCAGCCAAGCGGGGGGAGGATGGGAGCAGTACTTC. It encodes CASSQAGGGWEQYF.

DNA for the CDR3: TGTGCCAGCAGTGAAGCCTCCGGGACAGTATATCAGCCCCAGCATTTT. Its translation is CASSEASGTVYQPQHF. The gene calls are TRBV6-1 and TRBJ1-5; TRBD1 aligns across 7 bases. Looked up from germline, CDR1 is MNHNS and CDR2 is SASEGT. The CDR3 length is 16 residues. V dropped 0 bases and J dropped 5; count of bases not matched to a gene: 7.

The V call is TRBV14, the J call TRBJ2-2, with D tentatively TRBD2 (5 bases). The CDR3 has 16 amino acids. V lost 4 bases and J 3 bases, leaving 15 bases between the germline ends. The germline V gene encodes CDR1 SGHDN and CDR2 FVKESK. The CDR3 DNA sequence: TGTGCCAGCAGCCCTCCCGGACTTCCTTACACCGGGGAGCTGTTTTTT. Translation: CASSPPGLPYTGELFF.

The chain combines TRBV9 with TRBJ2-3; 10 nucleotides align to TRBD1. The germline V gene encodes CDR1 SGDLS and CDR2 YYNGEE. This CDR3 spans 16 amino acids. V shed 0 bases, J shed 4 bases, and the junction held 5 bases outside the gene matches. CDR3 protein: CASSVAPDRGSDTQYF. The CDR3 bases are TGTGCCAGCAGCGTAGCCCCGGACAGGGGGTCAGATACGCAGTATTTT.

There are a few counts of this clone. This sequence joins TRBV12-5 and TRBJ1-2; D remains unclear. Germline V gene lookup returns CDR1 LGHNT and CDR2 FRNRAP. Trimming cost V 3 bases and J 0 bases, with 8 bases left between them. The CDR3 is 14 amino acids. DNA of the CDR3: TGTGCTAGTGGTTTTCACGGGACTAACTATGGCTACACCTTC. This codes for CASGFHGTNYGYTF.

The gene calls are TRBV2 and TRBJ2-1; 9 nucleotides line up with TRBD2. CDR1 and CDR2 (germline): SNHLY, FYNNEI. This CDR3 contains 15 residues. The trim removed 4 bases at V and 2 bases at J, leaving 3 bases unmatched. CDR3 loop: CASSGGRAPYNEQFF. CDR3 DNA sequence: TGTGCCAGCAGTGGCGGGAGGGCCCCCTACAATGAGCAGTTCTTC.

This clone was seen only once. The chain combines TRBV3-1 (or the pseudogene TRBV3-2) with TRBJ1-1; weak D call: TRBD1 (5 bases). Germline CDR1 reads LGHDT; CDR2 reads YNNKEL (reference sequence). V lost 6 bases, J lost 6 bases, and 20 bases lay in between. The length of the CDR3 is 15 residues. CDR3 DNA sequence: TGTGCCAGCAGTAGTACCGGGACTCCAACGGCTGAAGCTTTCTTT. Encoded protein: CASSSTGTPTAEAFF.

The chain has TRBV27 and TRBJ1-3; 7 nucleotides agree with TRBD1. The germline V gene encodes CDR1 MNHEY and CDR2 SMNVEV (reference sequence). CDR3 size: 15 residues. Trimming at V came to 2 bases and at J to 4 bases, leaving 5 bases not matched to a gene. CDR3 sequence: CASSLKGAGGNTIYF. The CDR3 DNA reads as TGTGCCAGCAGTTTAAAGGGGGCGGGAGGAAACACCATATATTTT.

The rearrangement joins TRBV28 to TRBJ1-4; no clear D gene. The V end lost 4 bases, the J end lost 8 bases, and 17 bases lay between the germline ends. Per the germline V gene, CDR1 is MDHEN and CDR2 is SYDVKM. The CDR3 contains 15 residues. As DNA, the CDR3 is TGTGCCAGCAGTTGGTGGAGCCGGCCACCCGAAAAACTGTTTTTT. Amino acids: CASSWWSRPPEKLFF.

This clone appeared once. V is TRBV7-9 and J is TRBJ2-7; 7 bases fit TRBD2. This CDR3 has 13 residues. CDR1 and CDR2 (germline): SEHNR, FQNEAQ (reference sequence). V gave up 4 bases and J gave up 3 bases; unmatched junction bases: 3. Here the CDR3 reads CASSSTSSYEQYF. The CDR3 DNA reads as TGTGCCAGCAGCTCGACTAGCAGCTACGAGCAGTACTTC.

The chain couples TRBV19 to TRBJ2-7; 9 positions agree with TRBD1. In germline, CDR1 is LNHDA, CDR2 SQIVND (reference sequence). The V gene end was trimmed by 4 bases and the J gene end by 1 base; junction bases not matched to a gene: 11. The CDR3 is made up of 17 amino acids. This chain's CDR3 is CASSTDRGSLGSYEQYF. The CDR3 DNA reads TGTGCCAGTAGTACGGACAGGGGTTCGTTGGGTTCCTACGAGCAGTACTTC.